A single sample gave rise to the 15 T cell receptor beta chains below, sequenced in a study of cytomegalovirus exposure and HLA in healthy donors. Vbeta (60) and Jbeta (13) primers were used in the PCR. TCRdb keeps only in-frame clones here, not all; method: immunoSEQ multiplex PCR. This sample has some 130,000 clones; about 74% occur once, and the top ten carry 2.5% to 4%. Material for sequencing was PBMCs. The origin of the receptors is a middle-aged man in good health and CMV-seronegative.

The chain joins TRBV7-3 to TRBJ2-2, with D perhaps matching TRBD1 (6 bases). The CDR3 runs 14 residues. With 5 bases removed from V and 2 bases from J, the gap between germline ends came to 9 bases. CDR1 and CDR2 from the germline V gene are SGHTA and FQGTGA. The CDR3 loop reads CASSTGFNTGELFF. CDR3 DNA sequence: TGTGCCAGCAGCACAGGGTTCAACACCGGGGAGCTGTTTTTT. Full variable domain (missing parts from reference TRBV7-3 and TRBJ2-2): GAGVSQTPSNKVTEKGKYVELRCDPISGHTALYWYRQSLGQGPEFLIYFQGTGAADDSGLPNDRFFAVRPEGSVSTLKIQRTERGDSAVYLCASSTGFNTGELFFGEGSRLTVL.

The chain couples TRBV7-3 to TRBJ2-7; the match to TRBD1 covers 8 bases. Germline CDR1 is SGHTA and CDR2 is FQGTGA. With V trimmed by 5 bases and J by 0 bases, 6 bases remained unmatched. The CDR3 runs to 15 residues. CDR3: CASSLTGTGSYEQYF. The CDR3 coding sequence is TGTGCCAGCAGCCTGACCGGGACAGGCTCCTACGAGCAGTACTTC.

This clone appeared a single time. CDR3 sequence (DNA): TGTGCCAGCAGCCTTCATCCGGGACAGGGGGAGGGGAAGCTGTTTTTT. It codes for CASSLHPGQGEGKLFF. The chain is built from TRBV9 and TRBJ2-2; TRBD1 agrees at 11 bases. In germline, CDR1 is SGDLS, CDR2 YYNGEE. CDR3 length: 16 residues. Losses at the gene ends were 4 bases for V and 12 bases for J; bases not matched to a gene: 14.

J is TRBJ2-3 and V is TRBV6-1; 7 bases align to TRBD1. V gave up 3 bases and J gave up 5 bases; unmatched junction bases: 8. Per germline, CDR1 MNHNS and CDR2 SASEGT. The CDR3 sequence is 15 residues long. The CDR3 coding sequence is TGTGCCAGCAGTGATACCGGGACAGAAGTAGATACGCAGTATTTT. This codes for CASSDTGTEVDTQYF.

J is TRBJ1-1 and V is TRBV28, with TRBD1 matching 8 bases. The germline gives CDR1 MDHEN, CDR2 SYDVKM. V trimming: 6 bases; J trimming: 2 bases; junction bases outside the gene matches: 8. The CDR3 extends over 15 amino acids. CDR3 in amino acids: CASSSTGTGNTEAFF. CDR3 coding DNA: TGTGCCAGCAGCAGCACCGGGACAGGAAACACTGAAGCTTTCTTT. The variable domain in full, with the rest retrieved from reference TRBV28 and TRBJ1-1, is DVKVTQSSRYLVKRTGEKVFLECVQDMDHENMFWYRQDPGLGLRLIYFSYDVKMKEKGDIPEGYSVSREKKERFSLILESASTNQTSMYLCASSSTGTGNTEAFFGQGTRLTVV.

The chain carries TRBV2 and TRBJ1-4; 7 nucleotides agree with TRBD1. The CDR3 contains 17 residues. Trimming cost V 0 bases and J 0 bases; bases outside gene matches: 4. Germline CDR1 SNHLY, CDR2 FYNNEI. CDR3 in amino acids: CASSEAYQGATNEKLFF. In nucleotides, the CDR3 is TGTGCCAGCAGTGAAGCGTACCAGGGGGCAACTAATGAAAAACTGTTTTTT.

J is TRBJ2-5 and V is TRBV27, with 7 bases fitting TRBD1. The J call is doubtful: the DNA matches TRBJ2-7 better. The CDR3 extends over 15 amino acids. Germline V gene lookup returns CDR1 MNHEY and CDR2 SMNVEV (reference sequence). The CDR3 DNA follows: TGTGCCAGCAGTTTTGGTTTCCAGGGGGTCCGCGAGCAGTACTTC. It specifies CASSFGFQGVREQYF.

Worth noting for this clone: Other DNA sequences of this sample code for an identical CDR3. V usage is TRBV7-9 and J usage is TRBJ2-3; D unresolved. CDR3 size: 13 residues. Germline V gene lookup returns CDR1 SEHNR and CDR2 FQNEAQ (reference sequence). V lost 5 bases and J 4 bases, leaving 10 bases between the germline ends. Here the CDR3 reads CASSPRGPDTQYF. In DNA form, the CDR3 reads TGTGCCAGCAGCCCCAGAGGCCCAGATACGCAGTATTTT.

The V call is TRBV2, the J call TRBJ1-2; no firm D call. V lost 5 bases to trimming and J lost 0 bases, with 7 bases between them. This CDR3 comprises 13 residues. CDR1 is SNHLY, CDR2 FYNNEI, per germline. The CDR3 bases are TGTGCCAGCAGTACAGACGCTAACTATGGCTACACCTTC. Protein product: CASSTDANYGYTF.

V and J are TRBV10-3 and TRBJ1-2; 11 bases match TRBD1. V gave up 2 bases and J gave up 7 bases; unmatched junction bases: 3. The V gene's germline CDR1 is ENHRY and CDR2 SYGVKD. The CDR3 contains 14 residues. In DNA, the CDR3 is TGTGCCATCAGTGAGGGACAGGGGGCAGGTGGCTACACCTTC. This codes for CAISEGQGAGGYTF.

The V call is TRBV5-1, the J call TRBJ2-7; 7 nucleotides line up with TRBD1. The CDR3 consists of 14 residues. Germline CDR1 is SGHRS and CDR2 is YFSETQ. V gave up 4 bases and J gave up 6 bases; unmatched junction bases: 10. CDR3 in amino acids: CASSPPTGASEQYF. The CDR3, as DNA: TGCGCCAGCAGCCCACCCACAGGGGCGAGCGAGCAGTACTTC.

This clone was observed a single time. The rearrangement uses TRBV6-5 and TRBJ2-4; D call uncertain. Germline loops: CDR1 MNHEY, CDR2 SVGAGI. Deletions cut 0 bases from V and 0 bases from J, with 9 bases between. The CDR3 is 16 amino acids. The CDR3 DNA sequence: TGTGCCAGCAGTTACTCCCATTCCATAGCCAAAAACATTCAGTACTTC. Protein sequence: CASSYSHSIAKNIQYF.

This clone has only one observation. V usage is TRBV5-4 and J usage is TRBJ1-4; the match to TRBD1 covers 9 bases. This CDR3 contains 14 residues. The V and J ends lost 3 bases and 8 bases, in that order; junction bases with no gene match: 5. Germline lookup yields CDR1 SGHNT and CDR2 YYREEE (reference sequence). CDR3 amino acids: CASSSNRGREKLFF. In nucleotides, the CDR3 is TGTGCCAGCAGCTCAAACAGGGGGCGCGAAAAACTGTTTTTT.

In its sample, this clone was seen once. CDR3 DNA: TGTGCCAGCAGCCTGGGGCAGGGGGCTGGTTCACCCCTCCACTTT. As protein: CASSLGQGAGSPLHF. V is TRBV2 and J is TRBJ1-6, with TRBD1 matching over 8 bases. Germline V CDR1 and CDR2: SNHLY, FYNNEI. There are 15 residues in the CDR3. The J segment lost 9 bases and the V segment lost 6 bases, leaving 10 bases of the junction unmatched.

The rearrangement uses TRBV29-1 and TRBJ1-4; D uncertain. With 6 bases removed from V and 13 bases from J, the gap between germline ends came to 18 bases. The CDR3 covers 12 residues. The V gene's germline CDR1 is SQVTM and CDR2 ANQGSEA. CDR3 in amino acids: CSVLDSAAVLFF. The CDR3 coding sequence is TGCAGCGTATTGGACTCAGCGGCCGTACTGTTTTTT.